A single sample gave rise to the 10 T cell receptor beta chains below, sequenced in a study of fetal regulatory T cell absence and autoimmunity (dated by TCRdb to 2016 to 2017). The receptor library was made with the immunoSEQ multiplex PCR assay. TCRdb took this table from immuneACCESS and kept in-frame rearrangements with V and J called. Such tables lack part of the clones; where checked against another copy, unresolved V genes explain under half of the gap, and the rest is unexplained. The sample table shows some 50,000 clones, and around 83% are seen once. Around 0.43% of the sample goes to the ten largest clones. Material: cord blood. Source of these receptors: a newborn boy with IPEX syndrome.

This chain joins TRBV4-3 and TRBJ2-3, with 10 bases that match TRBD2. Germline CDR1 and CDR2: LGHNA and YSLEER. The CDR3 contains 14 residues. With V trimmed by 5 bases and J by 7 bases, 6 bases remained unmatched. The CDR3: CASSAERGGHTQYF. CDR3 sequence (DNA): TGCGCCAGCAGCGCGGAGCGGGGGGGACATACGCAGTATTTT.

This chain links TRBV19 with TRBJ2-5; 13 nucleotides line up with TRBD2. V was clipped by 3 bases and J by 7 bases; unmatched bases: 5. This CDR3 comprises 15 residues. Germline CDR1 and CDR2: LNHDA and SQIVND (reference sequence). CDR3 nucleotides: TGTGCCAGTAGTATTGGGACTAGCGGGAAAGGGACCCAGTACTTC. Residues: CASSIGTSGKGTQYF.

The V call is TRBV10-1, the J call TRBJ2-3, with 11 nucleotides matching TRBD2. The CDR3 is made up of 15 amino acids. Germline V gene lookup returns CDR1 WNHNN and CDR2 SYGVQD (reference sequence). V was clipped by 4 bases and J by 5 bases; unmatched bases: 5. CDR3 nucleotides: TGCGCCAGCAGTGGTAGCGGGGGGGCCGGAGATACGCAGTATTTT. It codes for CASSGSGGAGDTQYF.

V and J are TRBV11-2 and TRBJ1-2; D might be TRBD1 (5 bases). Germline V gene lookup returns CDR1 SGHAT and CDR2 FQNNGV. The CDR3 is made up of 15 amino acids. V was pared by 0 bases and J by 4 bases, with 12 bases between. CDR3 protein: CASSLEAGLGYGYTF. In nucleotides, the CDR3 is TGTGCCAGCAGCTTAGAAGCAGGGTTGGGCTATGGCTACACCTTC.

The chain uses TRBV10-1 and TRBJ2-7; TRBD2 might be the D (6 bases). The CDR3 length is 11 residues. Germline V gene sequence: CDR1 WNHNN, CDR2 SYGVQD (reference sequence). Trimming took 10 bases from V and 3 from J, leaving 10 bases between them. In DNA form, the CDR3 reads TGCGCCAAACGACTAGTCTACGAGCAGTACTTC. This encodes CAKRLVYEQYF.

The rearrangement links TRBV25-1 to TRBJ2-5; 10 bases are shared with TRBD2. Unmatched junction bases numbered 1, after V lost 5 bases and J lost 4 bases. The CDR3 spans 13 residues. The V gene's germline CDR1 is MGHDK and CDR2 SYGVNS. Written as DNA, the CDR3 is TGTGCCAGCAGTCCTAGCGGGAGAGAGACCCAGTACTTC. Its protein is CASSPSGRETQYF.

The chain joins TRBV5-1 to TRBJ2-7, with D uncertain. Germline lookup yields CDR1 SGHRS and CDR2 YFSETQ. This CDR3 spans 12 amino acids. V shed 4 bases and J shed 2 bases, with 7 bases lying between them. DNA for the CDR3: TGCGCCAGCAGCCAAGACACCTACGAGCAGTACTTC. Translation: CASSQDTYEQYF.

J is TRBJ2-7 and V is TRBV7-9, with TRBD1 identical over 11 bases. J was trimmed by 2 bases and V by 1 base; bases with no gene match: 7. The CDR3 runs 17 residues. Germline CDR1 is SEHNR and CDR2 is FQNEAQ (reference sequence). For the CDR3, the DNA is TGTGCCAGCAGCTTAGTACCGGGACAGGGGGTCACCTACGAGCAGTACTTC. This encodes CASSLVPGQGVTYEQYF. Full variable domain (missing parts from reference TRBV7-9 and TRBJ2-7): DTGVSQNPRHKITKRGQNVTFRCDPISEHNRLYWYRQTLGQGPEFLTYFQNEAQLEKSRLLSDRFSAERPKGSFSTLEIQRTEQGDSAMYLCASSLVPGQGVTYEQYFGPGTRLTVT.

The rearrangement links TRBV6-6 to TRBJ1-5; D call uncertain. V lost 2 bases to trimming and J lost 5 bases, with 4 bases between them. CDR3 length equals 12 residues. Germline assignment: CDR1 MNHNY and CDR2 SVGAGI (reference sequence). Here the CDR3 reads CASSYRDQPQHF. The CDR3 bases are TGTGCCAGCAGTTACAGGGATCAGCCCCAGCATTTT.

The chain combines TRBV10-2 with TRBJ2-5; D gene unclear. This CDR3 contains 13 residues. Germline V gene sequence: CDR1 WSHSY, CDR2 SAAADI. Trimming removed 0 bases from V and 2 bases from J, with 4 bases in between. For the CDR3, the DNA is TGCGCCAGCAGTGAGTCTGGACAAGAGACCCAGTACTTC. Translated: CASSESGQETQYF.